The 14 T cell receptor beta chains below were found in one sample sequenced in a study of blood T cell repertoires in COVID-19. Clones were sequenced by immunoSEQ multiplex PCR, and TCRdb holds only the in-frame ones, with some missing. The sample lists about 370,000 clones; more than 70% were seen once. Sequenced sample: peripheral blood. The origin of the receptors is a woman in her 30s with COVID-19, enrolled during active disease.

The chain recombines TRBV7-2 with TRBJ2-3; 7 bases match TRBD2. The germline V gene has CDR1 SGHTA and CDR2 FQGNSA. The CDR3 runs 14 residues. The ends lost 2 bases at V and 7 bases at J; junction bases unmatched: 6. This CDR3 reads CASSLNGGSNTQYF. The CDR3 DNA reads TGTGCCAGCAGCTTAAACGGCGGGAGTAATACGCAGTATTTT.

V is TRBV28 and J is TRBJ2-4; 9 bases agree with TRBD1. There are 14 residues in the CDR3. Germline lookup yields CDR1 MDHEN and CDR2 SYDVKM. Trimming removed 4 bases from V and 7 bases from J; junction bases left unmatched: 5. CDR3 coding DNA: TGTGCCAGCAGTTCCACAGGGGGCGCGAACATTCAGTACTTC. Its translation: CASSSTGGANIQYF.

This clone was seen once. The chain has TRBV2 and TRBJ2-7; the match to TRBD2 covers 10 bases. V was pared by 6 bases and J by 3 bases, with 5 bases of the junction left unmatched. The CDR3 has 14 residues. CDR1 SNHLY and CDR2 FYNNEI come from the germline V gene. CDR3 residues: CASRLAGLSYEQYF. The DNA for the CDR3 is TGTGCCAGCAGACTAGCGGGATTAAGCTACGAGCAGTACTTC. The full variable domain, completed using reference TRBV2 and TRBJ2-7, is EPEVTQTPSHQVTQMGQEVILRCVPISNHLYFYWYRQILGQKVEFLVSFYNNEISEKSEIFDDQFSVERPDGSNFTLKIRSTKLEDSAMYFCASRLAGLSYEQYFGPGTRLTVT.

The chain employs TRBV9 and TRBJ2-2; 7 bases match TRBD1. V lost 0 bases and J lost 1; bases outside the gene matches: 6. Germline loops: CDR1 SGDLS, CDR2 YYNGEE. This CDR3 comprises 17 residues. The CDR3 sequence: CASSVDVWTGNTGELFF. In nucleotides, the CDR3 is TGTGCCAGCAGCGTAGATGTCTGGACAGGGAACACCGGGGAGCTGTTTTTT.

The chain combines TRBV12-3 or TRBV12-4 with TRBJ2-1; the match to TRBD2 covers 7 bases. The CDR3 spans 13 residues. The trim removed 8 bases at V and 7 bases at J, leaving 8 bases unmatched. For the CDR3, the DNA is TGTGCCAGCCAGCGGGATGGTTGGAATGAGCAGTTCTTC. Translation gives CASQRDGWNEQFF.

Only one count was recorded for this clone. For the CDR3, the DNA is TGTGCCAGCAGCCAACGGCTAGCGGGTACCGGGGAGCTGTTTTTT. Translation: CASSQRLAGTGELFF. The rearrangement joins TRBV3-1 (or the pseudogene TRBV3-2) to TRBJ2-2; 8 positions match TRBD2. Germline V gene data show CDR1 as LGHDT and CDR2 as YNNKEL (reference sequence). V dropped 2 bases and J dropped 5; count of bases not matched to a gene: 4. The CDR3 is 15 residues long.

V is TRBV7-8 and J is TRBJ2-7; TRBD1 aligns across 8 bases. After removal of 5 bases from V and 2 bases from J, the junction contained 2 bases not matched to a gene. Germline V gene lookup returns CDR1 SGHVS and CDR2 FQNEAQ. This CDR3 contains 13 residues. CDR3 residues: CASSPDRAYEQYF. In nucleotides, the CDR3 is TGTGCCAGCAGCCCGGACAGGGCCTACGAGCAGTACTTC.

The chain is built from TRBV5-6 and TRBJ2-3; D gene uncertain. CDR3 length: 13 amino acids. CDR1 and CDR2 (germline): SGHDT, YYEEEE. Trimming removed 6 bases at V and 5 bases at J, with 13 bases between. The CDR3 reads CASTPFHGDTQYF. CDR3 in DNA: TGTGCCAGCACCCCATTCCACGGAGATACGCAGTATTTT. The full variable domain, with the rest looked up from reference TRBV5-6 and TRBJ2-3, is DAGVTQSPTHLIKTRGQQVTLRCSPKSGHDTVSWYQQALGQGPQFIFQYYEEEERQRGNFPDRFSGHQFPNYSSELNVNALLLGDSALYLCASTPFHGDTQYFGPGTRLTVL.

The chain couples TRBV20-1 to TRBJ2-1; tentative D call: TRBD1 (5 bases). The CDR3 is 15 residues long. The V gene lost 3 bases and the J gene lost 4 bases, with 16 bases spanning the gap. Germline V gene lookup returns CDR1 DFQATT and CDR2 SNEGSKA (reference sequence). The chain's CDR3 is CSASSFGRGYNEQFF. CDR3 DNA: TGCAGTGCTAGTAGTTTCGGAAGGGGATACAATGAGCAGTTCTTC.

The rearrangement links TRBV11-3 to TRBJ2-2; D is possibly TRBD1 (6 bases). Germline CDR1 and CDR2: SGHNT and YENEEA. The CDR3 is 15 amino acids. The V end lost 1 base, the J end lost 7 bases, and 13 bases lay between the germline ends. CDR3 amino acids: CASSLGGRESGELFF. The CDR3 region has the DNA TGTGCCAGCAGCTTAGGGGGGCGCGAGAGCGGGGAGCTGTTTTTT. Variable domain in full (rest from reference TRBV11-3 and TRBJ2-2): EAGVVQSPRYKIIEKKQPVAFWCNPISGHNTLYWYLQNLGQGPELLIRYENEEAVDDSQLPKDRFSAERLKGVDSTLKIQPAELGDSAVYLCASSLGGRESGELFFGEGSRLTVL.

This clone appeared once. V gene TRBV7-2 combines with J gene TRBJ1-4; D might be TRBD1 (5 bases). Trimming pared 3 bases from V and 1 base from J, leaving 6 bases between. Germline-derived CDR1 and CDR2 are SGHTA and FQGNSA. The CDR3 covers 14 residues. The CDR3 DNA sequence: TGTGCCAGCAGCTTGACAGTAACTAATGAAAAACTGTTTTTT. This codes for CASSLTVTNEKLFF.

The J gene is TRBJ2-7, the V gene TRBV9; possibly TRBD2 for D (6 bases). The CDR3 loop spans 15 amino acids. From germline, CDR1 is SGDLS and CDR2 YYNGEE. Trimming took off 0 bases at V and 1 base at J, with 11 bases between the two ends. In DNA, the CDR3 is TGTGCCAGCAGCGTAGCCTTGGGGGGATCCTACGAGCAGTACTTC. Its protein product is CASSVALGGSYEQYF. The whole variable domain, remainder taken from reference TRBV9 and TRBJ2-7, is DSGVTQTPKHLITATGQRVTLRCSPRSGDLSVYWYQQSLDQGLQFLIQYYNGEERAKGNILERFSAQQFPDLHSELNLSSLELGDSALYFCASSVALGGSYEQYFGPGTRLTVT.

The V and J genes are TRBV30 and TRBJ2-7; the match to TRBD1 covers 10 bases. From germline, CDR1 is GTSNPN and CDR2 SVGIG (reference sequence). The V and J ends lost 6 bases and 3 bases, in that order; junction bases with no gene match: 8. CDR3 length: 14 residues. CDR3 sequence (DNA): TGTGCCTGCATCCGGGACAGGGGAAACTACGAGCAGTACTTC. Translated: CACIRDRGNYEQYF. Combining the CDR3 with reference TRBV30 and TRBJ2-7 gives the whole variable domain SQTIHQWPATLVQPVGSPLSLECTVEGTSNPNLYWYRQAAGRGLQLLFYSVGIGQISSEVPQNLSASRPQDRQFILSSKKLLLSDSGFYLCACIRDRGNYEQYFGPGTRLTVT.

The chain carries TRBV2 and TRBJ2-5; D might be TRBD1 (5 bases). The CDR3 totals 14 residues. The ends were cut back, 7 bases at V and 1 base at J, with 13 bases in the middle. Germline loops: CDR1 SNHLY, CDR2 FYNNEI. CDR3 region: CASTQSGIQETQYF. The CDR3 region has the DNA TGTGCCAGCACCCAGTCAGGGATCCAAGAGACCCAGTACTTC.